This TCR beta chain appears in the sequencing data of a study of CD8+ T cells in alopecia areata. A note on this clone: Antigen: not known.

Specified treatment: oral pan-JAK inhibitor, 5-10 mg twice daily. Specimens obtained from alopecia areata patients comprised lesional scalp punch biopsies and peripheral blood. Trimming took 2 bases from V and 2 from J; bases not matched to a gene: 3. Germline CDR1 GTSNPN, CDR2 SVGIG (reference sequence). The CDR3 contains 14 residues. Following RNA extraction, reverse transcription yielded cDNA that acted as the sequencing template. TCRdb's table, derived via immunoSEQ multiplex PCR, lists solely in-frame clones and lacks some. The table lists approximately 170,000 clones, 60% to 70% of them singletons, with around 0.69% in the top ten. Study results and caveats: A large proportion of expanded lesional clones were detected persisting in scalp and blood during tofacitinib.

The sequenced sample was CD4+ T cells sorted from blood, obtained at week 4, from a patient treated with tofacitinib. This receptor was identified in a human donor with alopecia areata. This chain connects TRBV30 to TRBJ2-5; 9 bases are shared with TRBD2. The CDR3 here is CAWSHGLAQETQYF. The CDR3 DNA reads TGTGCCTGGAGTCACGGACTAGCGCAAGAGACCCAGTACTTC.